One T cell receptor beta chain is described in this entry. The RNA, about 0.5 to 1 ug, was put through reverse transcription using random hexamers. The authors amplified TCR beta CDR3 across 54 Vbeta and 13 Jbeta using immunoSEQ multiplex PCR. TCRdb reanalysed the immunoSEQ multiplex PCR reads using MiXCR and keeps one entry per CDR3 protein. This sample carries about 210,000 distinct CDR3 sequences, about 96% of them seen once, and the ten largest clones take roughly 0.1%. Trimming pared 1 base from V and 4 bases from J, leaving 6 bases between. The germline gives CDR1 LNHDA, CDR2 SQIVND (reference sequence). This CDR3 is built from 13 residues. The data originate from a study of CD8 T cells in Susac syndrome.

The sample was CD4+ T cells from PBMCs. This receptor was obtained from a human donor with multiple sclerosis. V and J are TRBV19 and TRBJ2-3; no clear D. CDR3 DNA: TGTGCCAGTAGTATAGCCCGGGCAGATACGCAGTATTTT. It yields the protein CASSIARADTQYF.